Sequencing of this T cell receptor (beta chain) was carried out in a study of blood T cell repertoires in COVID-19. Study background: Samples of COVID-19 (acute and convalescent) were obtained from the United States, Italy and Spain.

V lost 2 bases to trimming and J lost 1 base, with 8 bases between them. This CDR3 spans 13 amino acids. CDR1 and CDR2 from the germline V gene are GTSNPN and SVGIG (reference sequence). A single count supports this clone. Profiling relied on immunoSEQ multiplex PCR, and the TCRdb table lists in-frame clones only, not all of them. The sample carries hundreds of thousands of clones, about nine tenths recorded once. The chain recombines TRBV30 with TRBJ1-1; perhaps TRBD1 as D (6 bases). The TCR comes from a man between 35 and 55 years old with acute or convalescent COVID-19. Sequenced material: peripheral blood. The CDR3 DNA reads as TGTGCCTGGAGTCCACAGGGGAACACTGAAGCTTTCTTT. Translating gives CAWSPQGNTEAFF.